These 16 T cell receptor beta chains came from one sample sequenced in a study of blood T cells in healthy people across ages. A sample-barcoded 5' primer and a J-beta primer mix were used in a second PCR of roughly 6 to 11 cycles. TCRdb recomputed calls from the 5' RACE reads with MiXCR, one row per CDR3 protein. The sample includes about 810,000 distinct CDR3 sequences, around 34% of them seen just once. Sequencing was done on a sample of blood. All receptors derive from a man younger than 35 in good health.

This clonotype has just a few counts. The chain employs TRBV20-1 and TRBJ2-3; 14 bases are shared with TRBD2. The V and J ends lost 6 bases and 4 bases, in that order; junction bases with no gene match: 9. CDR1 is DFQATT and CDR2 is SNEGSKA in the germline V gene (reference sequence). This CDR3 is 16 amino acids long. The CDR3 spells CSAEPGLAGDADTQYF. CDR3 DNA sequence: TGCAGTGCGGAGCCGGGACTAGCGGGGGATGCAGATACGCAGTATTTT.

The J gene is TRBJ2-5, the V gene TRBV20-1; D is tentatively TRBD1 or TRBD2 (5 bases each). The DNA end is a closer match to TRBJ2-7, so the J assignment may be wrong. Germline CDR1 reads DFQATT; CDR2 reads SNEGSKA (reference sequence). The CDR3 is 11 residues long. CDR3 loop: CSVAGGYEQYF. CDR3 DNA: TGCAGTGTTGCTGGGGGTTACGAGCAGTACTTC.

V and J are TRBV9 and TRBJ2-3, with 12 bases fitting TRBD2. CDR3 length: 15 residues. The trim removed 7 bases at V and 2 bases at J, leaving 5 bases unmatched. The germline CDR1 and CDR2 sequences are SGDLS and YYNGEE. The CDR3 sequence is CASQRTSGVTDTQYF. CDR3 nucleotides: TGTGCCAGCCAGAGGACTAGCGGGGTCACAGATACGCAGTATTTT.

This chain uses TRBV9 with TRBJ2-7; D unclear. Germline V gene lookup returns CDR1 SGDLS and CDR2 YYNGEE. Trimming removed 0 bases at V and 1 base at J, with 14 bases between. This CDR3 has 16 residues. The CDR3 region has the DNA TGTGCCAGCAGCGTAGATCCCGACCCCACATCCTACGAGCAGTACTTC. It is translated as CASSVDPDPTSYEQYF.

This clonotype has a count of ten or more. This chain uses TRBV9 with TRBJ2-5; weak D call: TRBD2 (6 bases). The CDR3 totals 14 residues. Germline-derived CDR1 and CDR2 are SGDLS and YYNGEE. V lost 1 base and J 2 bases, leaving 9 bases between the germline ends. The CDR3 protein is CASSVLASQETQYF. CDR3 DNA: TGTGCCAGCAGCGTACTAGCGAGTCAAGAGACCCAGTACTTC.

The chain uses TRBV25-1 and TRBJ2-7, with TRBD1 as a possible D gene (6 bases). V was trimmed by 2 bases and J by 2 bases, leaving 22 bases between them. Per germline, CDR1 MGHDK and CDR2 SYGVNS. The CDR3 sequence is 18 residues long. CDR3 sequence reads: CASSEGIETGPKPYEQYF. CDR3 sequence (DNA): TGTGCCAGCAGTGAAGGTATCGAGACAGGTCCAAAGCCCTACGAGCAGTACTTC.

The rearrangement uses TRBV4-2 and TRBJ1-4; weak D call: TRBD1 (6 bases). V dropped 7 bases and J dropped 0 bases, with 12 bases sitting between them. Germline CDR1 reads LGHNA; CDR2 reads YNFKEQ. CDR3 length: 15 amino acids. CDR3 sequence: CASKGGPTTNEKLFF. The CDR3 coding sequence is TGTGCCAGCAAGGGGGGCCCCACAACTAATGAAAAACTGTTTTTT.

This clonotype was seen a handful of times. The CDR3 nucleotides read TGCAGCGTTGAAGTCGAAAGTTACGAGCAGTACTTC. The encoded protein is CSVEVESYEQYF. This chain links TRBV29-1 with TRBJ2-7; D gene unclear. CDR1 and CDR2 from the germline V gene are SQVTM and ANQGSEA. The V end lost 1 base, the J end lost 4 bases, and 8 bases lay between the germline ends. The CDR3 length is 12 residues.

With respect to this clonotype: One base away lies a much larger clone, so this may be a sequencing read error. The rearrangement links TRBV20-1 to TRBJ2-7; D gene uncertain. Germline V gene lookup returns CDR1 DFQATT and CDR2 SNEGSKA (reference sequence). V lost 6 bases, J lost 7 bases, and 19 bases lay in between. CDR3 size: 13 residues. The CDR3 DNA reads as TGCAGTGCGGGGATTGACCGGCATAATGAGCAGTACTTC. This gives the protein CSAGIDRHNEQYF.

The chain couples TRBV4-1 to TRBJ1-2, with TRBD1 matching over 10 bases. Germline V gene sequence: CDR1 MGHRA, CDR2 YSYEKL. J gave up 7 bases and V 1 base, and 6 bases lay outside the gene matches. The length of the CDR3 is 15 residues. CDR3 DNA sequence: TGCGCCAGCAGCCAAGCCTCCGGGACAGGGGCTGGCTACACCTTC. It yields the protein CASSQASGTGAGYTF.

This chain uses TRBV7-2 with TRBJ2-5; TRBD2 matches at 7 bases. The V segment lost 2 bases and the J segment 6 bases; nucleotides outside the gene matches: 9. Germline V gene sequence: CDR1 SGHTA, CDR2 FQGNSA. The CDR3 consists of 15 residues. DNA for the CDR3: TGTGCCAGCAGCTTAACTGCGGGGGAGACGAAGACCCAGTACTTC. This gives the protein CASSLTAGETKTQYF.

This clonotype was seen ten or more times. This CDR3 reads CASSQEGSASYEQYF. The CDR3 DNA reads as TGTGCCAGCAGCCAAGAAGGGTCCGCTTCCTACGAGCAGTACTTC. The chain recombines TRBV4-2 with TRBJ2-7; D is uncertain. This CDR3 region has 15 residues. V was pared by 0 bases and J by 1 base, with 10 bases between. Per the germline V gene, CDR1 is LGHNA and CDR2 is YNFKEQ.

CDR3 sequence (DNA): TGTGCCAGCAGTCTGGGACTAGCGAGAAATAGGGATGAGCAGTTCTTC. Translating it yields CASSLGLARNRDEQFF. The chain links TRBV7-9 to TRBJ2-1; 10 nucleotides line up with TRBD2. V lost 6 bases and J lost 8; bases outside the gene matches: 13. This CDR3 region has 16 residues. Germline CDR1 is SEHNR and CDR2 is FQNEAQ (reference sequence).

This clonotype has a count of ten or more. The V and J genes are TRBV20-1 and TRBJ2-7, with D maybe TRBD2 (6 bases). Germline lookup yields CDR1 DFQATT and CDR2 SNEGSKA (reference sequence). This CDR3 comprises 14 residues. V was shortened by 1 base and J by 0 bases, with 10 bases between the two germline ends. The CDR3 reads CSARGTTSSYEQYF. The CDR3 DNA is TGCAGTGCTAGAGGGACTACCAGCTCCTACGAGCAGTACTTC.

This clonotype was observed at least ten times. The gene calls are TRBV12-3 or TRBV12-4 and TRBJ2-1; 9 nucleotides match TRBD2. The CDR3 covers 16 residues. Losses at the gene ends were 1 base for V and 6 bases for J; bases not matched to a gene: 7. The CDR3 spells CASSLGGLAWVNEQFF. CDR3 DNA: TGTGCCAGCAGTTTAGGGGGACTAGCTTGGGTCAATGAGCAGTTCTTC.

This clonotype was seen many times. The chain carries TRBV6-6 and TRBJ1-2; weak D call: TRBD1 (6 bases). Per germline, CDR1 MNHNY and CDR2 SVGAGI (reference sequence). V lost 6 bases, J lost 3 bases, and 14 bases lay in between. The CDR3 has 14 amino acids. This CDR3 reads CASSDPGQYYGYTF. CDR3 DNA: TGTGCCAGCAGCGACCCAGGACAGTACTATGGCTACACCTTC.